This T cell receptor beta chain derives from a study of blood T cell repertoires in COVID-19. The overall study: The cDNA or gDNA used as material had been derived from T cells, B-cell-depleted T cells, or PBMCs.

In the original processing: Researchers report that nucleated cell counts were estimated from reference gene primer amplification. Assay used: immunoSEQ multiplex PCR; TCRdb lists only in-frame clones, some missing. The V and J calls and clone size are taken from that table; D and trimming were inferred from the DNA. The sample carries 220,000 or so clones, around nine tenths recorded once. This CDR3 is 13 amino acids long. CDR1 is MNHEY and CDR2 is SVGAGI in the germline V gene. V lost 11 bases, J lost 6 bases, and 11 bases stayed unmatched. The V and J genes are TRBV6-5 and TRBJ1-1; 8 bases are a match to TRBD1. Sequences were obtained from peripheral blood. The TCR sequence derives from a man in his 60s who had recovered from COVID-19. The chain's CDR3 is CAGKTGESPEAFF. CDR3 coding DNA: TGTGCCGGAAAGACAGGGGAGAGTCCTGAAGCTTTCTTT.